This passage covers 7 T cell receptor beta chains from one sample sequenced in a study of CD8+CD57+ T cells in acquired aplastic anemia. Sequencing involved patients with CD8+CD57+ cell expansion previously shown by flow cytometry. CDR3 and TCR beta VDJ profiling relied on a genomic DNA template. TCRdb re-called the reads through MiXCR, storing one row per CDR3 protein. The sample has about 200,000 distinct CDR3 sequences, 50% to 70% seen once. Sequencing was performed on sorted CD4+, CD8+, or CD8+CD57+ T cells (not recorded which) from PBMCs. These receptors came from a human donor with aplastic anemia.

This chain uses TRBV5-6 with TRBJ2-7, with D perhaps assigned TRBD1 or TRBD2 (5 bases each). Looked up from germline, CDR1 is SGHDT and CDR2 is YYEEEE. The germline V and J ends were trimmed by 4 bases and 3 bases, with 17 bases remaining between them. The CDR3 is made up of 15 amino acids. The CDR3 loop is CASSVGGGSGYEQYF. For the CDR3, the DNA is TGTGCCAGCAGCGTAGGTGGGGGATCGGGCTACGAGCAGTACTTC.

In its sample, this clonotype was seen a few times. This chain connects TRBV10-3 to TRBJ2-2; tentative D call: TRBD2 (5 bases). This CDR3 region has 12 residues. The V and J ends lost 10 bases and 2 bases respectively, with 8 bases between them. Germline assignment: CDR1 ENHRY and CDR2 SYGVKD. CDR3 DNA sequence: TGTGCCACCGAGGGAAACACCGGGGAGCTGTTTTTT. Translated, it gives CATEGNTGELFF.

The CDR3 is CASSLLGGYEQYF. CDR3 coding DNA: TGTGCCAGCAGCTTACTGGGGGGCTACGAGCAGTACTTC. V usage is TRBV7-9 and J usage is TRBJ2-7; D is possibly TRBD2 (6 bases). The CDR3 is made up of 13 amino acids. CDR1 and CDR2 (germline): SEHNR, FQNEAQ (reference sequence). V gave up 2 bases and J gave up 3 bases, with 8 bases separating them. The whole variable domain, filled in from reference TRBV7-9 and TRBJ2-7, reads DTGVSQNPRHKITKRGQNVTFRCDPISEHNRLYWYRQTLGQGPEFLTYFQNEAQLEKSRLLSDRFSAERPKGSFSTLEIQRTEQGDSAMYLCASSLLGGYEQYFGPGTRLTVT.

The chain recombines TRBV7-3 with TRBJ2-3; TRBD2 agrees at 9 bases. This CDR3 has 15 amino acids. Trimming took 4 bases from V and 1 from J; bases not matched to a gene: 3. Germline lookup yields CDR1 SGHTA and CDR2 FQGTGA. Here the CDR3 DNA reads TGTGCCAGCAGCTCCGCTAGCGGGGGCACAGATACGCAGTATTTT. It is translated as CASSSASGGTDTQYF.

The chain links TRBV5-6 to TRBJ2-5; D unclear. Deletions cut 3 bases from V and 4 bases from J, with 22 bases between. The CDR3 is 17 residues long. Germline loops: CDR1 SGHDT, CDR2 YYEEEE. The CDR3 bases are TGTGCCAGCAGCTGGAACGTTCGTGCTTTCCGGGTAGAGACCCAGTACTTC. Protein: CASSWNVRAFRVETQYF.

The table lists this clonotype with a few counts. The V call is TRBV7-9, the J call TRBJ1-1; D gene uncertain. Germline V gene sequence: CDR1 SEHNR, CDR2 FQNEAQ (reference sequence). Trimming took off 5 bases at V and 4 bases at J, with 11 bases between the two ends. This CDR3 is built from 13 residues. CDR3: CASSPARPTEAFF. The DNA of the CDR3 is TGTGCCAGCAGCCCTGCCCGGCCCACTGAAGCTTTCTTT.

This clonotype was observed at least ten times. As DNA, the CDR3 is TGTGCCAGCAGTTACTCGACTAGCGTTGACAATGAGCAGTTCTTC. Translating it yields CASSYSTSVDNEQFF. This chain connects TRBV6-5 to TRBJ2-1, with 8 bases matching TRBD2. CDR1 is MNHEY, CDR2 SVGAGI, per germline. The CDR3 extends over 15 amino acids. The J segment lost 5 bases and the V segment lost 0 bases, leaving 3 bases of the junction unmatched.